Listed here are 29 T cell receptor beta chains from one sample, sequenced in a study of CD4 T cells in relation to SARS-CoV-2 and coronaviruses (TCRdb year 2021). The library was obtained by the immunoSEQ multiplex PCR assay. Entries here come from immuneACCESS through TCRdb and include only in-frame sequences with V and J called. Some clones fail to appear in such tables; in the studies checked, an unresolved V gene covers under half of the shortfall, and the cause of the remainder is unknown. The sample contains around 34,000 clones, over 70% of them found a single time. Of the sample, approximately 20% falls within the top ten clones. These receptors' targets are unknown. Sequenced sample: memory CD4+ T cells from PBMCs, cultured in vitro. In light of the paper, this sample's cell subset or site label describes: memory (non-naive) CD4+ T cells. The receptor set was obtained from an adult with COVID-19.

J is TRBJ2-5 and V is TRBV30, with D maybe TRBD1 (6 bases). Germline loops: CDR1 GTSNPN, CDR2 SVGIG (reference sequence). This CDR3 spans 13 amino acids. V lost 3 bases and J lost 7, with 15 bases in between. This CDR3 reads CAWSERGMGTQYF. CDR3 bases: TGTGCCTGGAGCGAAAGGGGGATGGGGACCCAGTACTTC.

The CDR3 loop is CASTDRDGAPYGYTF. The CDR3 nucleotides read TGTGCCAGTACCGACAGGGACGGAGCCCCCTATGGCTACACCTTC. The rearrangement uses TRBV19 and TRBJ1-2; 7 positions agree with TRBD1. CDR3 size: 15 residues. From germline, CDR1 is LNHDA and CDR2 SQIVND (reference sequence). V lost 7 bases to trimming and J lost 4 bases; unmatched junction nucleotides: 12.

This sequence joins TRBV24-1 and TRBJ1-5; a weak D match, TRBD1 (5 bases). CDR1 is KGHDR and CDR2 is SFDVKD in the germline V gene. The CDR3 spans 17 residues. V lost 4 bases and J lost 0, with 15 bases in between. CDR3 nucleotides: TGTGCCACCAGTGACCCCTCGACAGATTATAGCAATCAGCCCCAGCATTTT. It yields the protein CATSDPSTDYSNQPQHF.

V gene TRBV5-1 combines with J gene TRBJ2-7; D unclear. The ends were cut back, 7 bases at V and 0 bases at J, with 8 bases in the middle. Germline assignment: CDR1 SGHRS and CDR2 YFSETQ. This CDR3 is built from 12 residues. The CDR3 coding sequence is TGCGCCAGCTCTGAGGTCTCCTACGAGCAGTACTTC. Protein: CASSEVSYEQYF.

The rearrangement uses TRBV10-3 and TRBJ2-2; 9 bases match TRBD1. Trimming removed 2 bases from V and 5 bases from J; junction bases left unmatched: 0. This CDR3 has 14 residues. CDR1 and CDR2 from the germline V gene are ENHRY and SYGVKD. Written as DNA, the CDR3 is TGTGCCATCAGTGAGGGGACAGGGACCGGGGAGCTGTTTTTT. Translated, it gives CAISEGTGTGELFF.

V gene TRBV7-3 combines with J gene TRBJ2-2; D remains unclear. Germline loops: CDR1 SGHTA, CDR2 FQGTGA. Trimming shortened V by 4 bases and J by 3 bases, and 9 bases separated the two germline ends. This CDR3 comprises 14 residues. CDR3 sequence reads: CASSSLVDTGELFF. In DNA form, the CDR3 reads TGTGCCAGCAGCTCTCTTGTTGACACCGGGGAGCTGTTTTTT.

This sequence joins TRBV5-4 and TRBJ1-1; D remains ambiguous. CDR1 and CDR2 from the germline V gene are SGHNT and YYREEE (reference sequence). Trimming shortened V by 1 base and J by 1 base, and 2 bases separated the two germline ends. This CDR3 is 12 amino acids long. CDR3 bases: TGTGCCAGCAGCTTGTGGAACACTGAAGCTTTCTTT. Protein sequence: CASSLWNTEAFF.

V gene TRBV6-6 combines with J gene TRBJ1-1; 7 bases are shared with TRBD1. V was clipped by 4 bases and J by 5 bases; unmatched bases: 13. Germline lookup yields CDR1 MNHNY and CDR2 SVGAGI (reference sequence). This CDR3 has 16 amino acids. The CDR3 nucleotides are TGTGCCAGCAGTTCCCCCGGACAGGCATCAGGGACTGAAGCTTTCTTT. Protein: CASSSPGQASGTEAFF.

V and J are TRBV7-2 and TRBJ2-3; D not certain. Germline CDR1 is SGHTA and CDR2 is FQGNSA. The V and J ends lost 4 bases and 6 bases respectively, with 11 bases between them. The CDR3 runs to 13 residues. Here the CDR3 DNA reads TGTGCCAGCAGCTCCGACCCGACGGATACGCAGTATTTT. Translated: CASSSDPTDTQYF.

The rearrangement links TRBV18 to TRBJ2-7, with D unresolved. This CDR3 has 13 amino acids. In germline, CDR1 is KGHSH, CDR2 LQKENI. The V and J ends lost 5 bases and 0 bases respectively, with 8 bases between them. The CDR3 reads CASSKRHSYEQYF. In DNA, the CDR3 is TGTGCCAGCTCAAAAAGACACTCCTACGAGCAGTACTTC.

V and J are TRBV7-9 and TRBJ1-2; D not certain. The V gene's germline CDR1 is SEHNR and CDR2 FQNEAQ (reference sequence). The germline V and J ends were trimmed by 5 bases and 3 bases, with 10 bases remaining between them. The CDR3 extends over 13 amino acids. The CDR3 reads CASSQRLDYGYTF. The CDR3 coding sequence is TGTGCCAGCAGCCAAAGGTTGGACTATGGCTACACCTTC.

The J gene is TRBJ2-2, the V gene TRBV7-2; 11 bases map to TRBD2. J lost 8 bases, V lost 5 bases, and 13 bases had no gene match. CDR1 is SGHTA and CDR2 is FQGNSA in the germline V gene. CDR3 length: 17 residues. The CDR3 is CASSRTTSGGPVGELFF. The CDR3 coding sequence is TGTGCCAGCAGCCGGACTACTAGCGGGGGCCCTGTGGGGGAGCTGTTTTTT.

The sample holds one count of this clone. The J gene is TRBJ2-1, the V gene TRBV6-2 or TRBV6-3, with 9 positions matching TRBD1. Germline CDR1 MNHEY, CDR2 SVGEGT. V gave up 5 bases and J gave up 2 bases; unmatched junction bases: 4. The CDR3 is 15 amino acids. The DNA for the CDR3 is TGTGCCAGCAGTAACCGGGACAGGGCCTACAATGAGCAGTTCTTC. Translation: CASSNRDRAYNEQFF.

This chain joins TRBV3-1 (or the pseudogene TRBV3-2) and TRBJ1-1; D is unresolved. The CDR3 is made up of 17 amino acids. V shed 1 base and J shed 0 bases, with 15 bases lying between them. The germline CDR1 and CDR2 sequences are LGHDT and YNNKEL (reference sequence). As DNA, the CDR3 is TGTGCCAGCAGCCAAGGTCGGGGTACCTACTTGAACACTGAAGCTTTCTTT. It yields the protein CASSQGRGTYLNTEAFF.

The chain carries TRBV6-4 and TRBJ1-6; D is perhaps TRBD1 (6 bases). The CDR3 contains 15 residues. V lost 4 bases, J lost 7 bases, and 14 bases lay in between. Germline values: CDR1 MRHNA, CDR2 SNTAGT. The CDR3 DNA reads TGTGCCAGCAGTGTGGCAGGGGAGTGGAATTCACCCCTCCACTTT. Amino acids: CASSVAGEWNSPLHF.

The chain carries TRBV18 and TRBJ1-1; D uncertain. V was trimmed by 6 bases and J by 5 bases, leaving 16 bases between them. Germline assignment: CDR1 KGHSH and CDR2 LQKENI. This CDR3 is 14 amino acids long. DNA of the CDR3: TGTGCCAGCTCGCCCGGAATAGGGCGGACTGAAGCTTTCTTT. Protein: CASSPGIGRTEAFF.

The rearrangement joins TRBV4-1 to TRBJ1-4, with D tentatively TRBD1 (6 bases). The CDR3 covers 15 residues. V gave up 1 base and J gave up 8 bases, with 14 bases separating them. Germline CDR1 and CDR2: MGHRA and YSYEKL. This CDR3 reads CASSQVGGAGEKLFF. Here the CDR3 DNA reads TGCGCCAGCAGCCAAGTAGGGGGGGCGGGAGAAAAACTGTTTTTT.

This sequence joins TRBV9 and TRBJ1-3; D uncertain. Trimming took 2 bases from V and 4 from J, leaving 13 bases between them. There are 15 residues in the CDR3. Per the germline V gene, CDR1 is SGDLS and CDR2 is YYNGEE. As DNA, the CDR3 is TGTGCCAGCAGCGTCGACCAGACTTTGGGAAACACCATATATTTT. It yields the protein CASSVDQTLGNTIYF.

The chain recombines TRBV12-3 or TRBV12-4 with TRBJ2-2; the D is unclear. This CDR3 spans 12 amino acids. The V gene lost 2 bases and the J gene lost 6 bases, with 4 bases spanning the gap. This CDR3 is CASSLLPGELFF. The CDR3 region has the DNA TGTGCCAGCAGTTTATTGCCCGGGGAGCTGTTTTTT.

This chain joins TRBV6-1 and TRBJ1-4; D is possibly TRBD1 (5 bases). V was pared by 3 bases and J by 6 bases, with 17 bases between. Germline values: CDR1 MNHNS, CDR2 SASEGT. This CDR3 contains 16 residues. The CDR3 coding sequence is TGTGCCAGCAGTGAGGTTTCGGGGCGAGGAGATGAAAAACTGTTTTTT. Its protein is CASSEVSGRGDEKLFF.

This clone was detected only once. The V call is TRBV12-3 or TRBV12-4, the J call TRBJ1-2; a weak D match, TRBD1 (6 bases). Trimming shortened V by 4 bases and J by 1 base, and 7 bases separated the two germline ends. CDR3 size: 13 residues. The CDR3 nucleotides are TGTGCCAGCAGTTGGACAGTTAACTATGGCTACACCTTC. It specifies CASSWTVNYGYTF.

In its sample, this clone was seen once. The gene calls are TRBV2 and TRBJ2-5; TRBD1 agrees at 7 bases. This CDR3 spans 13 amino acids. CDR1 is SNHLY, CDR2 FYNNEI, per germline. V lost 8 bases to trimming and J lost 4 bases; unmatched junction nucleotides: 7. The CDR3 DNA reads TGTGCCAGCTCTATAACAGGGGCAGAGACCCAGTACTTC. Translating it yields CASSITGAETQYF.

This sequence joins TRBV7-5 and TRBJ1-3. TRBV7-5 is a known pseudogene. The CDR3 length is 18 residues. CDR3 nucleotide sequence: TGTGTCAGAAGCCATGTGTGTAGCTCAACATGTGGTGGAAACACCATATATTTT. Its protein product is CVRSHVCSSTCGGNTIYF.

The chain carries TRBV11-2 and TRBJ2-7; 9 bases are a match to TRBD1. The ends lost 0 bases at V and 4 bases at J; junction bases unmatched: 7. This CDR3 comprises 16 residues. CDR1 is SGHAT and CDR2 is FQNNGV in the germline V gene. CDR3 sequence reads: CASSLDLIGQGYEQYF. The DNA of the CDR3 is TGTGCCAGCAGCTTAGATCTTATTGGACAGGGGTACGAGCAGTACTTC.

This chain joins TRBV7-9 and TRBJ1-1; 10 bases match TRBD1. V lost 4 bases and J lost 6; bases outside the gene matches: 11. The CDR3 contains 16 residues. CDR1 and CDR2 (germline): SEHNR, FQNEAQ (reference sequence). The CDR3 loop is CASSSYGTGDGAEAFF. The CDR3 DNA reads TGTGCCAGCAGCTCCTACGGGACAGGGGACGGCGCTGAAGCTTTCTTT.

The V gene is TRBV2, the J gene TRBJ1-6, with a weak D call TRBD1 (6 bases). The CDR3 extends over 15 amino acids. CDR1 SNHLY and CDR2 FYNNEI come from the germline V gene. Trimming pared 2 bases from V and 10 bases from J, leaving 15 bases between. DNA for the CDR3: TGTGCCAGCAGTGAACGCGGGGGGCTCCGGTCACCCCTCCACTTT. Protein sequence: CASSERGGLRSPLHF.

The chain has TRBV28 and TRBJ1-6; D unresolved. Between the trimmed V and J ends, which lost 5 bases and 8 bases, there was a span of 16 bases. The CDR3 length is 15 residues. CDR1 and CDR2 (germline): MDHEN, SYDVKM. The CDR3 region has the DNA TGTGCCAGCAGTGCCAACATTAGGGCTGATTCACCCCTCCACTTT. This codes for CASSANIRADSPLHF.

The chain is built from TRBV5-4 and TRBJ2-7, with 7 bases that match TRBD2. The V gene's germline CDR1 is SGHNT and CDR2 YYREEE (reference sequence). This CDR3 region has 15 residues. V gave up 0 bases and J gave up 1 base; unmatched junction bases: 4. The DNA of the CDR3 is TGTGCCAGCAGCTTGGCGGCTAGCGGATCCTACGAGCAGTACTTC. Protein: CASSLAASGSYEQYF.

The gene calls are TRBV18 and TRBJ2-1; the match to TRBD2 covers 11 bases. From germline, CDR1 is KGHSH and CDR2 LQKENI. The CDR3 runs to 18 residues. Unmatched junction bases numbered 8, after V lost 3 bases and J lost 1 base. The CDR3 DNA follows: TGTGCCAGCTCACCCTACATCATAGCGGGAGGGTCCTACAATGAGCAGTTCTTC. It codes for CASSPYIIAGGSYNEQFF.